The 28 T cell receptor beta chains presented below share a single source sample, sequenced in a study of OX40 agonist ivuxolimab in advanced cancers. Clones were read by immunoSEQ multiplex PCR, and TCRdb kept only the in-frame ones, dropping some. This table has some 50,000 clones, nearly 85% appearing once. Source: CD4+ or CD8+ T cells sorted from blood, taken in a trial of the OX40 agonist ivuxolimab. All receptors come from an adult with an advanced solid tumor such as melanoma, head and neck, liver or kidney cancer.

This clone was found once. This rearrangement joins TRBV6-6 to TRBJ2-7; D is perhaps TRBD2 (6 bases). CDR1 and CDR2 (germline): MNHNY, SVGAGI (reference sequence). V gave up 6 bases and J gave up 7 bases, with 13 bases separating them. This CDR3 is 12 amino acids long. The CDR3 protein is CASSPPGREQYF. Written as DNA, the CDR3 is TGTGCCAGCAGCCCTCCTGGGAGGGAGCAGTACTTC.

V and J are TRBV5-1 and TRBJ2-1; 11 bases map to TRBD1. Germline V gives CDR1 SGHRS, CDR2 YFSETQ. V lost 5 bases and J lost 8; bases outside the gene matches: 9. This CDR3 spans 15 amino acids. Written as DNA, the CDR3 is TGCGCCAGCAGTTCGGCCGGGACAGGGGGTTATGAGCAGTTCTTC. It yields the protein CASSSAGTGGYEQFF.

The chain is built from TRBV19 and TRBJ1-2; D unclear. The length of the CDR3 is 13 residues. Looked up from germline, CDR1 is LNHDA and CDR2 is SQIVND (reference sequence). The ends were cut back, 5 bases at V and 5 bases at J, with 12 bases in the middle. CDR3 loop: CASSLGSGYGYTF. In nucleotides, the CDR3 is TGTGCCAGTAGTCTGGGGTCGGGGTATGGCTACACCTTC.

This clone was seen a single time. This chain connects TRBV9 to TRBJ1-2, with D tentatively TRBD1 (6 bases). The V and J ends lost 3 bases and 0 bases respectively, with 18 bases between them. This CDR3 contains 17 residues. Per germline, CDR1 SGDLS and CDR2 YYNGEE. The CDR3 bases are TGTGCCAGCAGCGGAGGGGTCCCCAGGGGCCCTAACTATGGCTACACCTTC. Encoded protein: CASSGGVPRGPNYGYTF.

Here the CDR3 reads CASSLATDTGELFF. As DNA, the CDR3 is TGCGCCAGCAGCTTGGCCACGGACACCGGGGAGCTGTTTTTT. This chain links TRBV5-1 with TRBJ2-2, with D unclear. Trimming removed 0 bases at V and 3 bases at J, with 6 bases between. The CDR3 is made up of 14 amino acids. Germline V gene data show CDR1 as SGHRS and CDR2 as YFSETQ.

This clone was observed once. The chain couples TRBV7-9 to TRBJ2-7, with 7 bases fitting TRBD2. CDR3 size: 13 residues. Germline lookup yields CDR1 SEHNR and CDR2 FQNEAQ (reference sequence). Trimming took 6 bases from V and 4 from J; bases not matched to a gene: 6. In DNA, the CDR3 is TGTGCCAGCAGTCGGGACGGGGGGTACGAGCAGTACTTC. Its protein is CASSRDGGYEQYF.

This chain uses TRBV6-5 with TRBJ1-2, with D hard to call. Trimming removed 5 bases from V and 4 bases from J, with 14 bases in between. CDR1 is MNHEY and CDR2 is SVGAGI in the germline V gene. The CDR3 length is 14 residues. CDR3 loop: CASSPQGGSYGYTF. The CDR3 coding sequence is TGTGCCAGCAGTCCCCAAGGAGGGAGCTATGGCTACACCTTC.

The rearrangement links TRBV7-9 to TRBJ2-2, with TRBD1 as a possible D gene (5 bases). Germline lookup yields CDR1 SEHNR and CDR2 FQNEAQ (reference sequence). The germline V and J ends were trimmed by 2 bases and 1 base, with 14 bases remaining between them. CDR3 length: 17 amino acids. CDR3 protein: CASSLKVLGVNTGELFF. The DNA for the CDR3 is TGTGCCAGCAGCTTAAAGGTTCTAGGGGTGAACACCGGGGAGCTGTTTTTT.

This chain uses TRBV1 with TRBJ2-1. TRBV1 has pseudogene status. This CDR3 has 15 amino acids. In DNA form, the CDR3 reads TGCACCAGCCGCTTGAGGAACAGCACCTACAATGAGCAGTTCTTC. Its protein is CTSRLRNSTYNEQFF.

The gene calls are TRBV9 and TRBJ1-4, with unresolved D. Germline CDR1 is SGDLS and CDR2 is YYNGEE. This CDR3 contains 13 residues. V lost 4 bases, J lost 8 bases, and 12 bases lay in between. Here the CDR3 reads CASSRGEGEKLFF. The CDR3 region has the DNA TGTGCCAGCAGCCGGGGTGAAGGAGAAAAACTGTTTTTT.

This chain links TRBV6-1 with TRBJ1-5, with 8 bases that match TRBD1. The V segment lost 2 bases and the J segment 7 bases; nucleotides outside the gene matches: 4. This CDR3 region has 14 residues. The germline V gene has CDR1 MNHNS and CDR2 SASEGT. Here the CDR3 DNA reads TGTGCCAGCAGTGAACAGGGGGCTGGGCAGCCCCAGCATTTT. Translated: CASSEQGAGQPQHF.

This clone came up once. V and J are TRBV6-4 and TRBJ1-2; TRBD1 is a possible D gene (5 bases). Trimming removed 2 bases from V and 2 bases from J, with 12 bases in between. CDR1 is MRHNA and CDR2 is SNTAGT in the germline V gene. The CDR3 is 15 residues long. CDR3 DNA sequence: TGTGCCAGCAGTGACGTTTACGGGGCCAACTATGGCTACACCTTC. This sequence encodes CASSDVYGANYGYTF.

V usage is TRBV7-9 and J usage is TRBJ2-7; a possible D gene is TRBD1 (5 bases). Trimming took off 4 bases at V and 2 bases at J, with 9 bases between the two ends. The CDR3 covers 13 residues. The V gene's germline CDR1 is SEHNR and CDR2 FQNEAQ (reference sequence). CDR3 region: CASSSGPTYEQYF. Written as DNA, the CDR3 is TGTGCCAGCAGCTCAGGGCCAACCTACGAGCAGTACTTC. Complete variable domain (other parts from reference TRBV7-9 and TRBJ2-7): DTGVSQNPRHKITKRGQNVTFRCDPISEHNRLYWYRQTLGQGPEFLTYFQNEAQLEKSRLLSDRFSAERPKGSFSTLEIQRTEQGDSAMYLCASSSGPTYEQYFGPGTRLTVT.

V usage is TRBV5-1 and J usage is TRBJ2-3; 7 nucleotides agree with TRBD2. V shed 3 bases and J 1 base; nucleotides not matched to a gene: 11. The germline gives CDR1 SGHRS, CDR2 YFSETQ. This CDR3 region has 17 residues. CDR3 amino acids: CASSYAHSSGGTDTQYF. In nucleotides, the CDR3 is TGCGCCAGCAGCTACGCCCATTCTAGCGGAGGCACAGATACGCAGTATTTT.

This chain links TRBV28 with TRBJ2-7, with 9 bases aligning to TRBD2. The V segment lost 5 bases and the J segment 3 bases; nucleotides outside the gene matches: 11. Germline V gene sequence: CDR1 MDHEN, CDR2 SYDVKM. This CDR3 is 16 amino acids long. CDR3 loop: CASSPLTSGGRYEQYF. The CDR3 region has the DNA TGTGCCAGCAGTCCCCTGACTAGCGGCGGTCGCTACGAGCAGTACTTC.

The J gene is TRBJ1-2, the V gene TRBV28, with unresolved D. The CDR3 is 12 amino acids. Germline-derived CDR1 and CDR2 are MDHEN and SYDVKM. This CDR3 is CTTLGPNYGYTF. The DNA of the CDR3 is TGTACCACCTTGGGTCCTAACTATGGCTACACCTTC.

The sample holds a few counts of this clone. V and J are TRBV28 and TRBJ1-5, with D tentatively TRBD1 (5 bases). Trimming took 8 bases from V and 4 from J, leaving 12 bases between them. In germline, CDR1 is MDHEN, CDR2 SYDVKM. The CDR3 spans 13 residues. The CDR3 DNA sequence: TGTGCCAGCGTCAGCGGGGGGAATCAGCCCCAGCATTTT. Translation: CASVSGGNQPQHF.

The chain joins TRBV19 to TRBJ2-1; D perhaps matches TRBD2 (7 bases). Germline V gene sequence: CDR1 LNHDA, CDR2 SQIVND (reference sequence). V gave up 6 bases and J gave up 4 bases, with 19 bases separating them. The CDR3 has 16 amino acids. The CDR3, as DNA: TGTGCCAGTAGCAACCCCGGGGGGCAGCGGTACAATGAGCAGTTCTTC. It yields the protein CASSNPGGQRYNEQFF. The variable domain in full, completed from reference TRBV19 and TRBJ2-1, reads DGGITQSPKYLFRKEGQNVTLSCEQNLNHDAMYWYRQDPGQGLRLIYYSQIVNDFQKGDIAEGYSVSREKKESFPLTVTSAQKNPTAFYLCASSNPGGQRYNEQFFGPGTRLTVL.

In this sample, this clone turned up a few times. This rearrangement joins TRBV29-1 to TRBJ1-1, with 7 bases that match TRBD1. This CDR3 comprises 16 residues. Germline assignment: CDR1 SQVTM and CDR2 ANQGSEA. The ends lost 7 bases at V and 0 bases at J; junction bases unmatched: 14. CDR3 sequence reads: CSALARDRIMNTEAFF. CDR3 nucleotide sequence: TGCAGCGCCCTGGCGAGGGACAGAATCATGAACACTGAAGCTTTCTTT. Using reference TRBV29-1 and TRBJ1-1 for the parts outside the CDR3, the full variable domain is SAVISQKPSRDICQRGTSLTIQCQVDSQVTMMFWYRQQPGQSLTLIATANQGSEATYESGFVIDKFPISRPNLTFSTLTVSNMSPEDSSIYLCSALARDRIMNTEAFFGQGTRLTVV.

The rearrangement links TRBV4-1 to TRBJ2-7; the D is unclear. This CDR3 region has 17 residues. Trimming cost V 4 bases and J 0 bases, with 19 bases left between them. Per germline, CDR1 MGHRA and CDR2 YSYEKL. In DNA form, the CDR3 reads TGCGCCAGCAGCCGATTTATTGAAGGCGGTTCCTCCTACGAGCAGTACTTC. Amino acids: CASSRFIEGGSSYEQYF.

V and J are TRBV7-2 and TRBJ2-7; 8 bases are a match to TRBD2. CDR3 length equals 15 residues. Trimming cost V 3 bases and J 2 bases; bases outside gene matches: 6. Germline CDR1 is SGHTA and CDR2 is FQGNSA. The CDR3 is CASSFQSGSPYEQYF. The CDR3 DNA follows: TGTGCCAGCAGCTTCCAAAGCGGGAGCCCCTACGAGCAGTACTTC.

The CDR3 nucleotides read TGCGCCAGCGGGGATACCGGGACAGGGGACAATGAGCAGTTCTTC. This sequence encodes CASGDTGTGDNEQFF. The gene calls are TRBV23-1 and TRBJ2-1; TRBD1 agrees at 10 bases. TRBV23-1 is sorted into the ORF group, with uncertain function. The CDR3 totals 15 residues. The trim removed 8 bases at V and 5 bases at J, leaving 9 bases unmatched.

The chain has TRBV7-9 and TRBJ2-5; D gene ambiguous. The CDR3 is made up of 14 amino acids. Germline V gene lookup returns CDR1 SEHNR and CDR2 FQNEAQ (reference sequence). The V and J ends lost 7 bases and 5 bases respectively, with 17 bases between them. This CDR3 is CASTPIRQSETQYF. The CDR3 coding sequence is TGTGCCAGCACCCCTATTCGGCAGTCGGAGACCCAGTACTTC.

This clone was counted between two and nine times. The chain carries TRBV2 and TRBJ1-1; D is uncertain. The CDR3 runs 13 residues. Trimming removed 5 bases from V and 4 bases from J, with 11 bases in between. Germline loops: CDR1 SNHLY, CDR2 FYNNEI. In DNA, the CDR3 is TGTGCCAGCAGTCTCTTGGAAGGCACTGAAGCTTTCTTT. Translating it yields CASSLLEGTEAFF.

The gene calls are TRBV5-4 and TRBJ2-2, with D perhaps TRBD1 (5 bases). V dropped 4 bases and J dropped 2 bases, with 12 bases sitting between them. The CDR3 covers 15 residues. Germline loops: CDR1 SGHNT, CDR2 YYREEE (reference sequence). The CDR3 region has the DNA TGTGCCAGCAGCGCCCAACAGGCAAACACCGGGGAGCTGTTTTTT. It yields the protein CASSAQQANTGELFF.

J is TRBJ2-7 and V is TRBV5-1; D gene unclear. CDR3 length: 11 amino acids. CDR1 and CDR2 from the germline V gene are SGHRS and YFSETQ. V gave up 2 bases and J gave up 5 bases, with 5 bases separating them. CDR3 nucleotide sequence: TGCGCCAGCAGCTTTCGGAACGAGCAGTACTTC. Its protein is CASSFRNEQYF.

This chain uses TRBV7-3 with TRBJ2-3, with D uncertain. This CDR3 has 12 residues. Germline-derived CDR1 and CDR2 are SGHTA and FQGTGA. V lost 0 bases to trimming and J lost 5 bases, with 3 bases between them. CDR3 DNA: TGTGCCAGCAGCTTAACAAAAGATACGCAGTATTTT. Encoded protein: CASSLTKDTQYF. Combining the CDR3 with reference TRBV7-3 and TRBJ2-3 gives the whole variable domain GAGVSQTPSNKVTEKGKYVELRCDPISGHTALYWYRQSLGQGPEFLIYFQGTGAADDSGLPNDRFFAVRPEGSVSTLKIQRTERGDSAVYLCASSLTKDTQYFGPGTRLTVL.

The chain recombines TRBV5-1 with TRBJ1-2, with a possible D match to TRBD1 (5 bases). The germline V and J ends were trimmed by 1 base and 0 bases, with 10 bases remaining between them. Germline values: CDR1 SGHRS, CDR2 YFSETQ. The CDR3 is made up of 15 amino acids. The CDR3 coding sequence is TGCGCCAGCAGCTTGAGGCAGGGACCTAACTATGGCTACACCTTC. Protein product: CASSLRQGPNYGYTF.